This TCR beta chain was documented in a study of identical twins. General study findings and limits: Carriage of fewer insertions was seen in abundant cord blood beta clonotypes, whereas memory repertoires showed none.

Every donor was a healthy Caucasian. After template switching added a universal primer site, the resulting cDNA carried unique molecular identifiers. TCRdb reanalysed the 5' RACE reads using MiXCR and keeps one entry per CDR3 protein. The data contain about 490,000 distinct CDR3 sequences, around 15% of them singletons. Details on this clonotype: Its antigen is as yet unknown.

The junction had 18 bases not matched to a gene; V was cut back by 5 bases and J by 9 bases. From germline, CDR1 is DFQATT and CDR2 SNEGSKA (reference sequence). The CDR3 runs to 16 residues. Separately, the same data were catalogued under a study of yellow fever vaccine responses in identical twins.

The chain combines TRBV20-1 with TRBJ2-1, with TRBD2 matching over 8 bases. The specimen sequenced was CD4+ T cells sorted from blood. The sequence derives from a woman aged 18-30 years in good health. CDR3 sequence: CSAPRSGGPRPGEQFF. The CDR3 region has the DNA TGCAGTGCTCCAAGAAGCGGGGGCCCCCGGCCCGGTGAGCAGTTCTTC.